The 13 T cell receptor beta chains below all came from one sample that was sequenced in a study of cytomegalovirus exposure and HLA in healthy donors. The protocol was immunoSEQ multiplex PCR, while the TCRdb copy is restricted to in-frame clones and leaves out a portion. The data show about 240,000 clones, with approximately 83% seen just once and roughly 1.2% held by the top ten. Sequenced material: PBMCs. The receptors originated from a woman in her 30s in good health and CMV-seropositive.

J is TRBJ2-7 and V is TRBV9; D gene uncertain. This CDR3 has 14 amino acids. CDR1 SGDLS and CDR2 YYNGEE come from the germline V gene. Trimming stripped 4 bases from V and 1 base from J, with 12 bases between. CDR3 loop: CASSSQTESYEQYF. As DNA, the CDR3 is TGTGCCAGCAGCTCACAGACCGAATCCTACGAGCAGTACTTC.

The CDR3 region has the DNA TGTGCCAGCAGCTTAGTAGGGGTAGCGGGAGTTAATGAGCAGTTCTTC. Residues: CASSLVGVAGVNEQFF. The genes are TRBV11-2 and TRBJ2-1; 9 bases fit TRBD2. Germline-derived CDR1 and CDR2 are SGHAT and FQNNGV. J was trimmed by 7 bases and V by 1 base; bases with no gene match: 8. The CDR3 extends over 16 amino acids.

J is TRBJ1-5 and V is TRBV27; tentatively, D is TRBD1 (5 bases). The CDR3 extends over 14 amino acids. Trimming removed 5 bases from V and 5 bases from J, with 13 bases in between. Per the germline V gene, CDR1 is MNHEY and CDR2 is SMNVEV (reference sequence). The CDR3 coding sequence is TGTGCCAGCAGTATTGACGGGGGGTATCAGCCCCAGCATTTT. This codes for CASSIDGGYQPQHF.

The CDR3, as DNA: TGTGCCAGTAGTTCCTCGGACACACTCTACGAGCAGTACTTC. Translating gives CASSSSDTLYEQYF. V is TRBV19 and J is TRBJ2-7, with D possibly being TRBD1 (5 bases). Germline V lookup: CDR1 LNHDA, CDR2 SQIVND (reference sequence). CDR3 length equals 14 residues. Trimming cost V 5 bases and J 3 bases, with 14 bases left between them.

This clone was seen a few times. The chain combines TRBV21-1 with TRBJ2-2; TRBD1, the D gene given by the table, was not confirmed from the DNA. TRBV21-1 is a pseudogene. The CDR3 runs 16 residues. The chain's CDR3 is CASSKLNSLNTGELFF. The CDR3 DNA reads TGTGCCAGCAGCAAATTAAACAGCTTAAACACCGGGGAGCTGTTTTTT.

The DNA for the CDR3 is TGTGCCAGCAGGGACAGGGGGTTAGATGAAAAACTGTTTTTT. It yields the protein CASRDRGLDEKLFF. The chain carries TRBV6-1 and TRBJ1-4, with 10 bases identical to TRBD1. CDR1 is MNHNS, CDR2 SASEGT, per germline. The CDR3 runs to 14 residues. With 6 bases clipped from V and 6 bases from J, the junction kept 4 bases outside the gene matches.

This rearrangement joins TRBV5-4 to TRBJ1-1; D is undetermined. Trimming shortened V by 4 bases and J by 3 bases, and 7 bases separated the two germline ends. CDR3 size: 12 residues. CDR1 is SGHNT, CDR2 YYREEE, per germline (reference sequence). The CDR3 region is CASSAVDTEAFF. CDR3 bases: TGTGCCAGCAGCGCAGTGGACACTGAAGCTTTCTTT. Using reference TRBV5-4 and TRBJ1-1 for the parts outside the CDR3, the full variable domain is ETGVTQSPTHLIKTRGQQVTLRCSSQSGHNTVSWYQQALGQGPQFIFQYYREEENGRGNFPPRFSGLQFPNYSSELNVNALELDDSALYLCASSAVDTEAFFGQGTRLTVV.

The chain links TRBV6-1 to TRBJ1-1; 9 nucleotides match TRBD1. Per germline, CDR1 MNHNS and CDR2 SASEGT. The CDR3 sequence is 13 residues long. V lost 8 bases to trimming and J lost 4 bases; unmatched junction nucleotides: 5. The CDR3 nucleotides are TGTGCCAGCGGTACGACAGGGGGCACTGAAGCTTTCTTT. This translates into CASGTTGGTEAFF.

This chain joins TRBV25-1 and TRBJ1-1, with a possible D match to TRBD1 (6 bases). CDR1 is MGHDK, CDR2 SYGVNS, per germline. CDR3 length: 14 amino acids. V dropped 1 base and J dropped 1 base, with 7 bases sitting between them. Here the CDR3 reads CASSELTGNTEAFF. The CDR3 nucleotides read TGTGCCAGCAGTGAATTGACAGGGAACACTGAAGCTTTCTTT.

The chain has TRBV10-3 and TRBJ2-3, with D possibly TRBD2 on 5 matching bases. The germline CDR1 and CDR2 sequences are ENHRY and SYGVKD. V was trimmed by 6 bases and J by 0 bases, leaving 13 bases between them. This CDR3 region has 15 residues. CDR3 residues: CAISLDGGSTDTQYF. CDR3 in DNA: TGTGCCATCAGCCTGGACGGAGGAAGCACAGATACGCAGTATTTT.

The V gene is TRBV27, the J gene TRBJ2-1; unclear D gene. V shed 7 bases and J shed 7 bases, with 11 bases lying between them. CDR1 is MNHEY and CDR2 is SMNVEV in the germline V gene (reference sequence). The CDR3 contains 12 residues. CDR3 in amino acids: CASTAVSNEQFF. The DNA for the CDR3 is TGTGCCAGCACCGCAGTCTCGAATGAGCAGTTCTTC.

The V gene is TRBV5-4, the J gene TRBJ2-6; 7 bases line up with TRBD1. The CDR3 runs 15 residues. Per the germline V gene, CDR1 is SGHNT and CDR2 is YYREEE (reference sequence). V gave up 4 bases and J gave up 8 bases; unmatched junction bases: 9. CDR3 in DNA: TGTGCCAGCAGCCCAACCACGGGACAGACCAACGTCCTGACTTTC. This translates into CASSPTTGQTNVLTF. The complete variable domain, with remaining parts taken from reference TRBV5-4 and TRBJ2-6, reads ETGVTQSPTHLIKTRGQQVTLRCSSQSGHNTVSWYQQALGQGPQFIFQYYREEENGRGNFPPRFSGLQFPNYSSELNVNALELDDSALYLCASSPTTGQTNVLTFGAGSRLTVL.

The CDR3 region is CASAGTAHRHEQYF. The CDR3 DNA reads TGTGCCAGCGCTGGGACAGCCCATCGCCACGAGCAGTACTTC. The chain combines TRBV27 with TRBJ2-7, with TRBD1 identical over 7 bases. Germline assignment: CDR1 MNHEY and CDR2 SMNVEV (reference sequence). The CDR3 has 14 residues. The J segment lost 5 bases and the V segment lost 8 bases, leaving 12 bases of the junction unmatched.